The 12 T cell receptor beta chains below were found in one sample sequenced in a study of CD8 T cells in ankylosing spondylitis. TCRdb called the 5' RACE reads again in MiXCR, with one record for every CDR3 protein. Of a few hundred thousand distinct CDR3 sequences in the sample, approximately 10% were seen once. The material sequenced was blood, either unsorted or a sorted T cell fraction (not recorded which). These TCRs come from a male donor with ankylosing spondylitis or in good health (not recorded which).

In the case of this clonotype: It may be a read error: a sequence one base away is much more abundant. CDR3 coding DNA: TGCAGTGCGGCTCGGTCGGGGCAGCCCCAGCTTTTT. Translated: CSAARSGQPQLF. The V call is TRBV20-1, the J call TRBJ1-5; tentative D call: TRBD1 (5 bases). CDR3 size: 12 residues. Germline loops: CDR1 DFQATT, CDR2 SNEGSKA (reference sequence).

This clonotype was detected only a few times. J is TRBJ1-6 and V is TRBV12-3 or TRBV12-4; 8 positions match TRBD1. V gave up 2 bases and J gave up 6 bases; unmatched junction bases: 9. The CDR3 spans 17 residues. CDR3 protein: CASSLLDRVKPNSPLHF. The DNA for the CDR3 is TGTGCCAGCAGTTTACTGGACAGGGTCAAGCCTAATTCACCCCTCCACTTT.

A few counts support this clonotype. This chain uses TRBV3-1 with TRBJ1-1, with D possibly TRBD1 on 5 matching bases. CDR3 length: 16 residues. V was pared by 1 base and J by 5 bases, with 17 bases between. Per germline, CDR1 LGHDT and CDR2 YNNKEL (reference sequence). DNA of the CDR3: TGTGCCAGCAGCCAAGCCCGGGTGAATAGGGGAACTGAAGCTTTCTTT. Translating it yields CASSQARVNRGTEAFF.

This clonotype showed up many times. The rearrangement joins TRBV10-3 to TRBJ2-1; 8 bases align to TRBD1. Looked up from germline, CDR1 is ENHRY and CDR2 is SYGVKD. The V and J ends lost 5 bases and 3 bases, in that order; junction bases with no gene match: 6. This CDR3 is built from 15 residues. The CDR3 nucleotides read TGTGCCATCAGTCTAGGGACAGGTGGCTACAATGAGCAGTTCTTC. It yields the protein CAISLGTGGYNEQFF.

The chain carries TRBV20-1 and TRBJ2-5; perhaps TRBD2 as D (5 bases). V was cut by 6 bases and J by 2 bases, with 16 bases left in between. The CDR3 length is 14 residues. Germline loops: CDR1 DFQATT, CDR2 SNEGSKA (reference sequence). CDR3 in amino acids: CSAPSRSGQETQYF. The CDR3 DNA reads TGCAGTGCCCCCTCTAGGAGCGGACAAGAGACCCAGTACTTC.

There are many counts of this clonotype. The chain carries TRBV20-1 and TRBJ2-1; the D is unclear. Trimming shortened V by 1 base and J by 8 bases, and 3 bases separated the two germline ends. CDR3 length: 10 amino acids. Germline lookup yields CDR1 DFQATT and CDR2 SNEGSKA (reference sequence). CDR3 nucleotides: TGCAGTGCTAGAGTGGATGAGCAGTTCTTC. It translates to CSARVDEQFF.

The genes are TRBV3-1 and TRBJ1-2; D remains ambiguous. CDR3 length: 14 residues. Germline CDR1 LGHDT, CDR2 YNNKEL (reference sequence). The V end was cut by 0 bases, the J end by 2 bases, with 7 bases between. This chain's CDR3 is CASSQEVGNYGYTF. The CDR3 DNA reads TGTGCCAGCAGCCAAGAAGTGGGAAACTATGGCTACACCTTC.

This clonotype was recorded at least ten times. The gene calls are TRBV29-1 and TRBJ2-1, with TRBD2 matching over 11 bases. CDR3 length: 13 residues. Germline-derived CDR1 and CDR2 are SQVTM and ANQGSEA. The trim removed 4 bases at V and 7 bases at J, leaving 3 bases unmatched. The CDR3: CSVVTSGGNEQFF. The DNA of the CDR3 is TGCAGCGTTGTAACTAGCGGGGGAAATGAGCAGTTCTTC.

As for this clonotype: An end of the junction does not agree with germline; a read error may underlie this. This chain joins TRBV3-1 and TRBJ2-5; D remains unclear. The CDR3 is made up of 11 amino acids. CDR1 and CDR2 (germline): LGHDT, YNNKEL (reference sequence). The CDR3 DNA reads as TGTGACAGCAGCCATACCGAGACCCAGTACTTC. Translating gives CDSSHTETQYF.

Remarks on this clonotype: A much larger clone differs from this one at a single base, so this may be a read error. V is TRBV15 and J is TRBJ2-1; possibly TRBD1 for D (6 bases). V dropped 4 bases and J dropped 6 bases, with 16 bases sitting between them. This CDR3 has 15 residues. In germline, CDR1 is LNHNV, CDR2 YYDKDF (reference sequence). The CDR3 here is CATSKGQWTGNEQFF. In DNA, the CDR3 is TGTGCCACCAGCAAAGGACAGTGGACGGGCAATGAGCAGTTCTTC.

This clonotype came up a few times. The V and J genes are TRBV7-2 and TRBJ2-1; the D call may be TRBD1 or TRBD2 (6 bases each). Germline CDR1 and CDR2: SGHTA and FQGNSA. Trimming stripped 5 bases from V and 10 bases from J, with 15 bases between. The CDR3 is 13 residues long. CDR3 bases: TGTGCCAGCAGCCATGGGACACTAGCCGAGCAGTTCTTC. This sequence encodes CASSHGTLAEQFF. The complete variable domain, with remaining parts taken from reference TRBV7-2 and TRBJ2-1, reads GAGVSQSPSNKVTEKGKDVELRCDPISGHTALYWYRQSLGQGLEFLIYFQGNSAPDKSGLPSDRFSAERTGGSVSTLTIQRTQQEDSAVYLCASSHGTLAEQFFGPGTRLTVL.

In its sample, this clonotype was seen a few times. The V and J genes are TRBV20-1 and TRBJ2-3; tentatively, D is TRBD2 (6 bases). This CDR3 comprises 16 residues. CDR1 and CDR2 from the germline V gene are DFQATT and SNEGSKA (reference sequence). The V and J ends lost 3 bases and 1 base respectively, with 17 bases between them. CDR3 bases: TGCAGTGCTAGGGGGGGTGCCGGCGGGGGCACAGATACGCAGTATTTT. Protein: CSARGGAGGGTDTQYF.